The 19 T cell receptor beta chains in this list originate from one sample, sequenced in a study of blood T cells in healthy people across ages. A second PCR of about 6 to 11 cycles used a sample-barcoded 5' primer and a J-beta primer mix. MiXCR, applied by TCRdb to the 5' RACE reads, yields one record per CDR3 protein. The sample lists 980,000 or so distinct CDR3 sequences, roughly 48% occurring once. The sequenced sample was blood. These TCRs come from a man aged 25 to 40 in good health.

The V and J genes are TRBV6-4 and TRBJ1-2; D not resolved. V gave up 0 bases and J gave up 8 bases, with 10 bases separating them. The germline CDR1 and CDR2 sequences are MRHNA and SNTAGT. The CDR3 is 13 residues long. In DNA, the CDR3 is TGTGCCAGCAGTGACTCTAGTCTGAGGGGCTACACCTTC. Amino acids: CASSDSSLRGYTF.

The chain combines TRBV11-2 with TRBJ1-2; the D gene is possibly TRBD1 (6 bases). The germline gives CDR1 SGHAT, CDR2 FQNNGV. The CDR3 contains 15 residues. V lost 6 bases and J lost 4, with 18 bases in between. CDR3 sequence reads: CASRYPDSAGYGYTF. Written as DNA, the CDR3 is TGTGCCAGCAGGTACCCGGACAGTGCCGGCTATGGCTACACCTTC.

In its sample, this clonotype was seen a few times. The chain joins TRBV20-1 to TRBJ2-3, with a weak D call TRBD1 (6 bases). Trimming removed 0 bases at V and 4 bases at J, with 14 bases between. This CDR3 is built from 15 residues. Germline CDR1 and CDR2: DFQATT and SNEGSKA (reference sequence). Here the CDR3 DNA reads TGCAGTGCTAGAGATCTCCAGGGGTGGGCAGATACGCAGTATTTT. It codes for CSARDLQGWADTQYF.

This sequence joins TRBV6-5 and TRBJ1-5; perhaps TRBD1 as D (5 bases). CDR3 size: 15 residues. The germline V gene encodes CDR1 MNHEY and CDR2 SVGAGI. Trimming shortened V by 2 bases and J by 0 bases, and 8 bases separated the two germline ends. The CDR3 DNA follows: TGTGCCAGCAGTTACAAAGGGGATAGCAATCAGCCCCAGCATTTT. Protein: CASSYKGDSNQPQHF.

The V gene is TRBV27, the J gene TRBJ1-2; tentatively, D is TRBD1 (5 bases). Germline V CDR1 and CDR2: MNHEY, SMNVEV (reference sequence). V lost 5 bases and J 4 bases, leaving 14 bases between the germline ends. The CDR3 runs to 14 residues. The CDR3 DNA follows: TGTGCCAGCAGTAGCATAGGGGAGAGCTATGGCTACACCTTC. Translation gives CASSSIGESYGYTF.

The CDR3 spells CASSLEAGDRYEQYF. CDR3 bases: TGCGCCAGCAGCTTGGAAGCAGGGGATCGGTACGAGCAGTACTTC. The chain combines TRBV5-1 with TRBJ2-7, with D maybe TRBD1 (6 bases). The CDR3 covers 15 residues. With 0 bases removed from V and 4 bases from J, the gap between germline ends came to 14 bases. Per germline, CDR1 SGHRS and CDR2 YFSETQ.

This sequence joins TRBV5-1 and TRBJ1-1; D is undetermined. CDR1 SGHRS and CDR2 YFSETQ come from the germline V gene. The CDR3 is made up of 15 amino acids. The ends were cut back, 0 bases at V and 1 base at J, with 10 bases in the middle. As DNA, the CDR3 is TGCGCCAGCAGCTTGGGCCCCACGGGGAACACTGAAGCTTTCTTT. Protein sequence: CASSLGPTGNTEAFF. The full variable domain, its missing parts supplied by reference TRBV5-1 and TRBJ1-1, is KAGVTQTPRYLIKTRGQQVTLSCSPISGHRSVSWYQQTPGQGLQFLFEYFSETQRNKGNFPGRFSGRQFSNSRSEMNVSTLELGDSALYLCASSLGPTGNTEAFFGQGTRLTVV.

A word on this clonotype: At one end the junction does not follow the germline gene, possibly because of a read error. The CDR3 coding sequence is TGTGCCAGCAGGCCCGGGGACAGGGGGAACACTGGGGAGCTGTTTTTT. Translating it yields CASRPGDRGNTGELFF. The chain couples TRBV6-6 to TRBJ2-2; TRBD1 aligns across 11 bases. The CDR3 extends over 16 amino acids. Germline assignment: CDR1 MNHNY and CDR2 SVGAGI (reference sequence).

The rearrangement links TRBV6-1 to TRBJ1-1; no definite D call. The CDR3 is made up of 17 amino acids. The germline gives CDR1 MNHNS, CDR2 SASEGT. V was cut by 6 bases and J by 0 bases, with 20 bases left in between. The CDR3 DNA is TGTGCCAGCAGCCCGGGAGTGACGAGCTCTGTGAACACTGAAGCTTTCTTT. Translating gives CASSPGVTSSVNTEAFF.

The CDR3 here is CATGRDNSYEQYF. The CDR3 DNA reads TGTGCCACGGGAAGAGACAACTCCTACGAGCAGTACTTC. The gene calls are TRBV6-5 and TRBJ2-7; D might be TRBD2 (5 bases). Germline V CDR1 and CDR2: MNHEY, SVGAGI. The V and J ends lost 10 bases and 0 bases respectively, with 13 bases between them. The CDR3 has 13 residues.

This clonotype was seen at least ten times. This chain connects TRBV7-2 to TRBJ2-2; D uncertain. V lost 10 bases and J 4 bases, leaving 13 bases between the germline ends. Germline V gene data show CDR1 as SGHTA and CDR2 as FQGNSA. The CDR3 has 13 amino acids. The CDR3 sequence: CATTVGGTGELFF. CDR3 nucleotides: TGTGCCACCACTGTAGGTGGCACCGGGGAGCTGTTTTTT.

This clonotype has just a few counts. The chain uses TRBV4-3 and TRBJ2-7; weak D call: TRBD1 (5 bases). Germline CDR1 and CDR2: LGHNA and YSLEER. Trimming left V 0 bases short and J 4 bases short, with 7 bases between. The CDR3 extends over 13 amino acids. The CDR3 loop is CASSQDAGYEQYF. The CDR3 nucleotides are TGCGCCAGCAGCCAAGATGCAGGGTACGAGCAGTACTTC.

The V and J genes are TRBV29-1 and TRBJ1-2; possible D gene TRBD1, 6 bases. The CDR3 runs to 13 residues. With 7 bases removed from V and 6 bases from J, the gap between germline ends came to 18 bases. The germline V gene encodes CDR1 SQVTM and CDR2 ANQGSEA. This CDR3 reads CSAAPYRADGYTF. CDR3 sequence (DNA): TGCAGCGCCGCACCCTACAGGGCGGATGGCTACACCTTC.

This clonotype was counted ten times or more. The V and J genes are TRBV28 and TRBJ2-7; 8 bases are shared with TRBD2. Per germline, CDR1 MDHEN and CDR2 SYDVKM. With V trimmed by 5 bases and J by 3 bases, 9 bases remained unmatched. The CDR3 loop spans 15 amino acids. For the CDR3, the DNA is TGTGCCAGCAGTCAATTGACTAGCGCTAACTACGAGCAGTACTTC. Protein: CASSQLTSANYEQYF. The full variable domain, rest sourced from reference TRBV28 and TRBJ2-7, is DVKVTQSSRYLVKRTGEKVFLECVQDMDHENMFWYRQDPGLGLRLIYFSYDVKMKEKGDIPEGYSVSREKKERFSLILESASTNQTSMYLCASSQLTSANYEQYFGPGTRLTVT.

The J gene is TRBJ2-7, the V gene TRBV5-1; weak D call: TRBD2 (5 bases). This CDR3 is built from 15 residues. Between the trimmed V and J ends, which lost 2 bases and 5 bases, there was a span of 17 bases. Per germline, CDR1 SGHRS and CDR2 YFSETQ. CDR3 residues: CASSFRRGQVDEQYF. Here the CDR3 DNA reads TGCGCCAGCAGCTTTCGACGGGGTCAAGTCGACGAGCAGTACTTC.

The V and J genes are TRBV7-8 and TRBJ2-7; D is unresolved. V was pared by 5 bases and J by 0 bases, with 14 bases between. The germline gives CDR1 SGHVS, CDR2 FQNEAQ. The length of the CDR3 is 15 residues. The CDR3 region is CASSTTTGSSYEQYF. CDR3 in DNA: TGTGCCAGCAGCACGACGACGGGTAGCTCCTACGAGCAGTACTTC.

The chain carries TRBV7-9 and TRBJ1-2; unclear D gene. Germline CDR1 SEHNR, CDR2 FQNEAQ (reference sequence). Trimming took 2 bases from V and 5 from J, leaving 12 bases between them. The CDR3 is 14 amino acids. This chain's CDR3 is CASSLSVKDYGYTF. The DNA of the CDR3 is TGTGCCAGCAGCTTAAGCGTCAAGGATTATGGCTACACCTTC. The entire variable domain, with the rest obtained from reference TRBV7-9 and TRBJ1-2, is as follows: DTGVSQNPRHKITKRGQNVTFRCDPISEHNRLYWYRQTLGQGPEFLTYFQNEAQLEKSRLLSDRFSAERPKGSFSTLEIQRTEQGDSAMYLCASSLSVKDYGYTFGSGTRLTVV.

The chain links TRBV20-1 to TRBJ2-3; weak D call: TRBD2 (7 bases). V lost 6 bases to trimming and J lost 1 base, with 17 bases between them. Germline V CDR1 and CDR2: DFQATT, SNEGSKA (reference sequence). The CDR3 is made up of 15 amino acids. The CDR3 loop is CSAVDRGAGTDTQYF. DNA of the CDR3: TGCAGTGCCGTTGATCGGGGGGCAGGCACAGATACGCAGTATTTT.

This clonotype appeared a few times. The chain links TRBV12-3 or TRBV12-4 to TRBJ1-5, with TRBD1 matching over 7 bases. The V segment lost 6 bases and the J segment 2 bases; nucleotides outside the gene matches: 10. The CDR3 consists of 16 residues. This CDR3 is CASSPTTGRGNQPQHF. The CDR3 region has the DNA TGTGCCAGCAGCCCCACGACAGGGAGGGGCAATCAGCCCCAGCATTTT.